What follows describes a single TCR beta chain. Its antigen is not identified. Assay: immunoSEQ multiplex PCR; the TCRdb copy retains only in-frame clones and omits some. The top ten hold 4.5% to 6% of the sample, which has 200,000 or so clones, over 65% seen once. This record belongs to a study of cytomegalovirus exposure and HLA in healthy donors. With 2 bases removed from V and 3 bases from J, the gap between germline ends came to 10 bases. The CDR3 spans 14 residues. CDR1 is MNHEY, CDR2 SVGAGI, per germline. From the roughly 110-subject validation cohort, which was separate from the roughly 670-subject first cohort, the donors were drawn. Study outcomes and limitations: The tendency of first-cohort TCR clusters to co-occur in the 90 to 150 validation repertoires emerged from a later analysis. The investigators catalogued about 170 TCR beta chains as cytomegalovirus-associated.

The chain links TRBV6-5 to TRBJ1-1, with D unresolved. This receptor was identified in a woman aged 18 to 35 in good health and CMV-seronegative. The sample consisted of PBMCs. The CDR3 DNA reads TGTGCCAGCAGTTACGCGAGGGCGGACACTGAAGCTTTCTTT. Translated, it gives CASSYARADTEAFF.